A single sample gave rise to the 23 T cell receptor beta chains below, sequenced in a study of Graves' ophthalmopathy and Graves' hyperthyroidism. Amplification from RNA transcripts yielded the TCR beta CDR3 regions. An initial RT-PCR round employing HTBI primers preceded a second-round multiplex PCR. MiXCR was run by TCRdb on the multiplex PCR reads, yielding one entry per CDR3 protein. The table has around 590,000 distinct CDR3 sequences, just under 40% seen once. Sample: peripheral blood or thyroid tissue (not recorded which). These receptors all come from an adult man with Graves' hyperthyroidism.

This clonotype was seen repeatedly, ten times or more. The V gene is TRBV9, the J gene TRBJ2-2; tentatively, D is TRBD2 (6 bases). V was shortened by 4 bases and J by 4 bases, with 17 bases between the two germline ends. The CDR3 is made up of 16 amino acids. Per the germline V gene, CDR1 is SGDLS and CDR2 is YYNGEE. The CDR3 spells CASSPEGTGVTGELFF. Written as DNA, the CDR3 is TGTGCCAGCAGCCCCGAAGGGACTGGAGTCACCGGGGAGCTGTTTTTT.

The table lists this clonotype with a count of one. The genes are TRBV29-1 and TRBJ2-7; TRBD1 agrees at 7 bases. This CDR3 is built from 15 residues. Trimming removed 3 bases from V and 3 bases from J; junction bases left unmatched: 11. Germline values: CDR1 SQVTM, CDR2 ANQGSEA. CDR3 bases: TGCAGCGTTGAGATGGGACAGCCGATACTCTACGAGCAGTACTTC. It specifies CSVEMGQPILYEQYF.

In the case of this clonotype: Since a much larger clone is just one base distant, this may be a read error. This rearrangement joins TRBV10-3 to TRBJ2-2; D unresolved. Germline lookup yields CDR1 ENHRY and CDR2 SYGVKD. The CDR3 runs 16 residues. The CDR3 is CASSESRAANTGELFF. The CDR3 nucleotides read TGTGCCAGCAGTGAAAGTCGAGCAGCCAACACCGGGGAGCTGTTTTTT.

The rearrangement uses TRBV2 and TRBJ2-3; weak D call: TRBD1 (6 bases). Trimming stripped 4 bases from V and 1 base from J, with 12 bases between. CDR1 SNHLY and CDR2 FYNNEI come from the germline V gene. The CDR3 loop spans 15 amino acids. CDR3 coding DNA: TGTGCCAGCAGTGGAGGGGACACTGGCACAGATACGCAGTATTTT. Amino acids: CASSGGDTGTDTQYF.

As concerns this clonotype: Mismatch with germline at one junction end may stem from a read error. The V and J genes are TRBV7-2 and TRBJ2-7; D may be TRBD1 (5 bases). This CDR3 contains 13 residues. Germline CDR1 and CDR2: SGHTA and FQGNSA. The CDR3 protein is CASSHVTVGEQCF. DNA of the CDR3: TGTGCCAGCAGCCACGTGACAGTAGGCGAGCAGTGCTTC.

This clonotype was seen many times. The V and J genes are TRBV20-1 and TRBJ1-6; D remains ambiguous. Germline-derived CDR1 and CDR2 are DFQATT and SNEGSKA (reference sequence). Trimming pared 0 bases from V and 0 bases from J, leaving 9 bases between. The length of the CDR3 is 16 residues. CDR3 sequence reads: CSARDRAGSYNSPLHF. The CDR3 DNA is TGCAGTGCTAGAGATCGGGCAGGCTCCTATAATTCACCCCTCCACTTT.

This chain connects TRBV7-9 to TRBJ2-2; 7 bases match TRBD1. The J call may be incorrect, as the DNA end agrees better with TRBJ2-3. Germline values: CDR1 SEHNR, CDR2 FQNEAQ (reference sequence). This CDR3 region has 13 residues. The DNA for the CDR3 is TGTGCCAGCAGCGCGCAACAGGGGGATACGCAGTATTTT. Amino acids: CASSAQQGDTQYF.

The CDR3 DNA is TGCAGTGCTAGAGGGGACGGACGTCTACAAGAGACCCAGTACTTC. Translated: CSARGDGRLQETQYF. The chain employs TRBV20-1 and TRBJ2-5, with D perhaps TRBD1 or TRBD2 (5 bases each). CDR3 length equals 15 residues. Germline V gene sequence: CDR1 DFQATT, CDR2 SNEGSKA (reference sequence). Trimming took 1 base from V and 2 from J, leaving 14 bases between them.

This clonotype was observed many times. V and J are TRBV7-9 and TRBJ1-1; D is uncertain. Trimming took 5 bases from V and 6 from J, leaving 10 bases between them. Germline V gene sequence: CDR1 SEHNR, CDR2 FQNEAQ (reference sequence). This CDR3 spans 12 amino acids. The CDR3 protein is CASSGGAPEAFF. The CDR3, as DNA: TGTGCCAGCAGCGGTGGTGCCCCTGAAGCTTTCTTT.

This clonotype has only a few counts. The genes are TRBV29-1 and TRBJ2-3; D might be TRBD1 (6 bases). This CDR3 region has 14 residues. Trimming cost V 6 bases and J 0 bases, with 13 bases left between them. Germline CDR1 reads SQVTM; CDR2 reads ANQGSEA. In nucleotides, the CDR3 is TGCAGCGTCTCAGGACAGACTAGCACAGATACGCAGTATTTT. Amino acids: CSVSGQTSTDTQYF.

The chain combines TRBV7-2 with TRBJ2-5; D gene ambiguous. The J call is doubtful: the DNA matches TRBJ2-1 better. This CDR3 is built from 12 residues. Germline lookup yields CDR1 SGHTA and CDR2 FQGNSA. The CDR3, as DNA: TGTGCCAGCAACCTCGGAAGGTTTGAGCAGTTCTTC. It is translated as CASNLGRFEQFF.

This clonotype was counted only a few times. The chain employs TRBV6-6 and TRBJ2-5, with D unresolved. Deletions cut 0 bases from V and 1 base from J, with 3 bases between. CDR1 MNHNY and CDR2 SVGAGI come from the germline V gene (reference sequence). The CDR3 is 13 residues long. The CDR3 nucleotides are TGTGCCAGCAGTTACTCGATCCAAGAGACCCAGTACTTC. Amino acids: CASSYSIQETQYF.

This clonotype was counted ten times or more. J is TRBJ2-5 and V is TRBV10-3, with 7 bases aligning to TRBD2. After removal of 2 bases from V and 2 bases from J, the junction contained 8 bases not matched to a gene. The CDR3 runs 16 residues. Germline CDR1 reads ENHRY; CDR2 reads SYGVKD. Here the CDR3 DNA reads TGTGCCATCAGTGAGAGGCAGGGAGGGAAGCAAGAGACCCAGTACTTC. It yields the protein CAISERQGGKQETQYF.

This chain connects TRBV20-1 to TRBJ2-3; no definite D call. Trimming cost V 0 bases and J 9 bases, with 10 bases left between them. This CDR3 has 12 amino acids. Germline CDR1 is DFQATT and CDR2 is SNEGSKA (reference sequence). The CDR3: CSARDLSITQYF. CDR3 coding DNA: TGCAGTGCTAGAGATCTAAGCATCACGCAGTATTTT.

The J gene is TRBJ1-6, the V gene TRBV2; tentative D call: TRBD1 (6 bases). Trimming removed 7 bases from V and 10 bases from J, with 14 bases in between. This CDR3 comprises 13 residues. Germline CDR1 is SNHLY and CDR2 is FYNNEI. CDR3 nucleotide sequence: TGTGCCAGCACGCGGGACAAGGGATCACCCCTCCACTTT. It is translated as CASTRDKGSPLHF. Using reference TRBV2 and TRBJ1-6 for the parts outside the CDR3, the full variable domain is EPEVTQTPSHQVTQMGQEVILRCVPISNHLYFYWYRQILGQKVEFLVSFYNNEISEKSEIFDDQFSVERPDGSNFTLKIRSTKLEDSAMYFCASTRDKGSPLHFGNGTRLTVT.

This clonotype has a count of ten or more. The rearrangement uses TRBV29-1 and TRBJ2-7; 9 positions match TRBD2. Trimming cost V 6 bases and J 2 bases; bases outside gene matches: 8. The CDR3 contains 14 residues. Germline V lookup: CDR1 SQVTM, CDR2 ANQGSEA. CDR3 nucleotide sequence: TGCAGCGTCCCTATAGCGGGAGTGGCCTACGAGCAGTACTTC. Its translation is CSVPIAGVAYEQYF.

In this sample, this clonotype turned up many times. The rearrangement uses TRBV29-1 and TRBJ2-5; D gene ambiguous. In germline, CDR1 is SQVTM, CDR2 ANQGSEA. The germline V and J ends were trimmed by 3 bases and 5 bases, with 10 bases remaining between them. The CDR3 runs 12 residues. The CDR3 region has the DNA TGCAGCGTTGAGTCTGGGTCGGAGACCCAGTACTTC. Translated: CSVESGSETQYF.

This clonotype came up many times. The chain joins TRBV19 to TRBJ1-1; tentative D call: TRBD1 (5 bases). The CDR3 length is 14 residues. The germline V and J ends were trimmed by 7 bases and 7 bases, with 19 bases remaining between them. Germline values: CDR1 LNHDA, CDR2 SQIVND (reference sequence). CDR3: CASTRRGSGDEAFF. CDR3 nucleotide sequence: TGTGCCAGTACGCGACGGGGGTCGGGGGATGAAGCTTTCTTT.

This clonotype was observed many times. The CDR3 is CASTLEGAQQWETQYF. The DNA for the CDR3 is TGTGCCAGCACACTTGAGGGGGCGCAGCAATGGGAGACCCAGTACTTC. The genes are TRBV5-8 and TRBJ2-5, with 7 bases matching TRBD1. Germline V gives CDR1 SGHTS, CDR2 YDEGEE. V lost 6 bases and J lost 5; bases outside the gene matches: 16. The CDR3 runs 16 residues.

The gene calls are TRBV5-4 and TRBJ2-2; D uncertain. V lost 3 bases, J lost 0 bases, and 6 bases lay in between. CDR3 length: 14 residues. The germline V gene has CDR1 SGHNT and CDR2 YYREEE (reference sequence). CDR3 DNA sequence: TGTGCCAGCAGCTCGGACCCGAACACCGGGGAGCTGTTTTTT. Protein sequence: CASSSDPNTGELFF.

The CDR3 reads CASSVGSGHQPQYF. CDR3 nucleotide sequence: TGTGCCAGCAGCGTAGGGTCGGGTCACCAACCGCAGTATTTT. The chain uses TRBV9 and TRBJ2-3; unclear D gene. V shed 0 bases and J shed 10 bases, with 15 bases lying between them. The CDR3 covers 14 residues. Germline V lookup: CDR1 SGDLS, CDR2 YYNGEE.

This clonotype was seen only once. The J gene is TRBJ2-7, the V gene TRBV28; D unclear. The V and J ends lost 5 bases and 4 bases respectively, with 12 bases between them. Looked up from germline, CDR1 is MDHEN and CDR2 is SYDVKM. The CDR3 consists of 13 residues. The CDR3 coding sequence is TGTGCCAGCAGTCCCTTTCGGGTGTACGAGCAGTACTTC. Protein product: CASSPFRVYEQYF.

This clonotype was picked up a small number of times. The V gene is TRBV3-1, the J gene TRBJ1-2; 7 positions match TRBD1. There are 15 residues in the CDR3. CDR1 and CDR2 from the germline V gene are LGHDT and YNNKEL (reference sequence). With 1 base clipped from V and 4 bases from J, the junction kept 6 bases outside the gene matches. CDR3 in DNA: TGTGCCAGCAGCCAAGGACAGGGATTCGCCTATGGCTACACCTTC. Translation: CASSQGQGFAYGYTF. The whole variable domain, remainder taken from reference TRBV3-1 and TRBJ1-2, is DTAVSQTPKYLVTQMGNDKSIKCEQNLGHDTMYWYKQDSKKFLKIMFSYNNKELIINETVPNRFSPKSPDKAHLNLHINSLELGDSAVYFCASSQGQGFAYGYTFGSGTRLTVV.